This T cell receptor beta chain was found in a study of blood T cell repertoires in COVID-19. TCRdb keeps only in-frame clones here, not all; method: immunoSEQ multiplex PCR. The sample consists of under 350,000 clones, 85% of them appearing once. The CDR3 is made up of 15 amino acids. Germline V CDR1 and CDR2: LNHDA, SQIVND (reference sequence). The V end lost 5 bases, the J end lost 3 bases, and 14 bases lay between the germline ends. This TCR came from a human donor in a cohort sampled during active COVID-19. The rearrangement joins TRBV19 to TRBJ1-5; the D gene is possibly TRBD1 (5 bases). Material for sequencing was peripheral blood. The CDR3 DNA reads as TGTGCCAGTAGTTCGGGGGGTGGGCTCAATCAGCCCCAGCATTTT. It codes for CASSSGGGLNQPQHF. Drawing the rest from reference TRBV19 and TRBJ1-5, the complete variable domain is DGGITQSPKYLFRKEGQNVTLSCEQNLNHDAMYWYRQDPGQGLRLIYYSQIVNDFQKGDIAEGYSVSREKKESFPLTVTSAQKNPTAFYLCASSSGGGLNQPQHFGDGTRLSIL.